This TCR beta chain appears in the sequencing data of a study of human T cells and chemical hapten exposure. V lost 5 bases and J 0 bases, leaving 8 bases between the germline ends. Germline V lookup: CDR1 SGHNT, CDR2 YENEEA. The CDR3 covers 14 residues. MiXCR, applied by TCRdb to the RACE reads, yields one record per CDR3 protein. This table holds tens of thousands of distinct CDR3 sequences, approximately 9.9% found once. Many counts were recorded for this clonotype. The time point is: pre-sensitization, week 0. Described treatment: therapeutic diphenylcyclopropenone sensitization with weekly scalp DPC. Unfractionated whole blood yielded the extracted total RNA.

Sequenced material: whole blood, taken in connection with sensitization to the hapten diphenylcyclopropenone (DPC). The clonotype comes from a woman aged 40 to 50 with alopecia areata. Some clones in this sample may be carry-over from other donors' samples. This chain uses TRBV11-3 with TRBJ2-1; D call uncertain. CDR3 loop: CASSPQTSYNEQFF. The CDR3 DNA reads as TGTGCCAGCAGCCCTCAGACCTCCTACAATGAGCAGTTCTTC.